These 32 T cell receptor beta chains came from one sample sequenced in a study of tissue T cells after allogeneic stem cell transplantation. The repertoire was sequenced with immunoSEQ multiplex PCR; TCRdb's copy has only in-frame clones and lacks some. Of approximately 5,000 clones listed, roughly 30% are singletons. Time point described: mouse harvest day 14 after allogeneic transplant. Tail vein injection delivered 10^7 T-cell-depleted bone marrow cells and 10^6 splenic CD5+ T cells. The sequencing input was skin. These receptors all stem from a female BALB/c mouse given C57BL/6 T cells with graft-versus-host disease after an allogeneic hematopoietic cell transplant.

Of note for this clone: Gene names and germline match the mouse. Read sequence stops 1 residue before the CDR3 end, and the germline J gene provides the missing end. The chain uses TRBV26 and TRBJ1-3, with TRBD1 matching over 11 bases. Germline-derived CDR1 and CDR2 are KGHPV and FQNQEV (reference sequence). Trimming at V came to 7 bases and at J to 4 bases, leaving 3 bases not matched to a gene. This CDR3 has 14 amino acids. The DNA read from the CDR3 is TGTGCCAGCATTGGGACAGGGGGAGGAAATACGCTCTAT. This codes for CASIGTGGGNTLY. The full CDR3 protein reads CASIGTGGGNTLYF.

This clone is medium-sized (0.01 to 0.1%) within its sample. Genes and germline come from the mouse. The covered CDR3 bases are TGCTCCAGCAGTCAGGGGGCTAACTATGCTGAGCAGTTC. Translated: CSSSQGANYAEQF. In full, the CDR3 reads CSSSQGANYAEQFF. The rearrangement joins TRBV23 to TRBJ2-1. The read comes to an end 1 residue before the CDR3 does, leaving the germline J gene to fill in the end. This CDR3 contains 14 residues. CDR1 is KGHTA and CDR2 is FQNQQP in the germline V gene.

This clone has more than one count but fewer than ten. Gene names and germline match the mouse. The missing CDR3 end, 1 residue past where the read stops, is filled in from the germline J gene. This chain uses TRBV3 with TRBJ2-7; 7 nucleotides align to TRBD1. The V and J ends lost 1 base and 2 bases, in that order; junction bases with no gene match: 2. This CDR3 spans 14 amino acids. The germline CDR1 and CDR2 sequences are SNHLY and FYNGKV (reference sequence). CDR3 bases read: TGTGCCAGCAGCTTAGGTCAGGGGGCCTATGAACAGTAC. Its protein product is CASSLGQGAYEQY. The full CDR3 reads CASSLGQGAYEQYF.

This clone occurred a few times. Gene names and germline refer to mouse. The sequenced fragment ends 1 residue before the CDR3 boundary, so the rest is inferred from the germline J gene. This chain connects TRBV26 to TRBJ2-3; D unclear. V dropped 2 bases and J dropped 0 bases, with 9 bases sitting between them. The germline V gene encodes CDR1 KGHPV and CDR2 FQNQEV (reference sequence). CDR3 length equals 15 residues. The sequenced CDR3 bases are TGTGCCAGCAGTCTGATCGCAACTAGTGCAGAAACGCTGTAT. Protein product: CASSLIATSAETLY. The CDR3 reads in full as CASSLIATSAETLYF. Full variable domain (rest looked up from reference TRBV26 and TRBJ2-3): NSKVIQTPRYLVKGQGQKAKMRCIPEKGHPVVFWYQQNKNNEFKFLINFQNQEVLQQIDMTEKRFSAECPSNSPCSLEIQSSEAGDSALYLCASSLIATSAETLYFGSGTRLTVL.

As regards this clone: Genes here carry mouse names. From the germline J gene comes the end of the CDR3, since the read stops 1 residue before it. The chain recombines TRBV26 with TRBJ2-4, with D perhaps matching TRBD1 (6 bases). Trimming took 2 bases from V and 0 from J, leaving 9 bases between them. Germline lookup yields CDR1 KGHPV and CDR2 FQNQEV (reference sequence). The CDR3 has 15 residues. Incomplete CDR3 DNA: TGTGCCAGCAGTCTGGGGACATCTAGTCAAAACACCTTGTAC. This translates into CASSLGTSSQNTLY. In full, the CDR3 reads CASSLGTSSQNTLYF.

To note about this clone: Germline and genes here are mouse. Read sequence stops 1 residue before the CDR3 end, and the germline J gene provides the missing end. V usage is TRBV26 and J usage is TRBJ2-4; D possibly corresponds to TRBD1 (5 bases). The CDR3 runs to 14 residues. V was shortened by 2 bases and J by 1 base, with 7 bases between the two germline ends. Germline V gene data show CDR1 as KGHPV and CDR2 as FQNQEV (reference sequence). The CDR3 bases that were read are TGTGCCAGCAGTCTGAGGGGAGGTCAAAACACCTTGTAC. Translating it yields CASSLRGGQNTLY. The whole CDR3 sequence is CASSLRGGQNTLYF.

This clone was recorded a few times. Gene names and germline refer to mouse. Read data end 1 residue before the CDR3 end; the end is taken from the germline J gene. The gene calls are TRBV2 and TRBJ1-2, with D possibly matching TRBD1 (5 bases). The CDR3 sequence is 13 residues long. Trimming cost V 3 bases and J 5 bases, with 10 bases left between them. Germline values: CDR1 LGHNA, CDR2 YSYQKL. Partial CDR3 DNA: TGTGCCAGCAGCCATTCTAGGGGTTCCGACTACACC. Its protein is CASSHSRGSDYT. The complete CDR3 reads CASSHSRGSDYTF.

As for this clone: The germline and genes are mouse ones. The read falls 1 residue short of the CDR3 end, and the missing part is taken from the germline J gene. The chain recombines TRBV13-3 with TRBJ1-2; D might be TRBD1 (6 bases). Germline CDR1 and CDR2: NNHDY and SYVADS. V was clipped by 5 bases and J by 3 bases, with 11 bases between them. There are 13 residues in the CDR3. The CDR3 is CASSWDTYSDYTF. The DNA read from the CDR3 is TGTGCCAGCAGCTGGGACACCTACTCCGACTACACC.

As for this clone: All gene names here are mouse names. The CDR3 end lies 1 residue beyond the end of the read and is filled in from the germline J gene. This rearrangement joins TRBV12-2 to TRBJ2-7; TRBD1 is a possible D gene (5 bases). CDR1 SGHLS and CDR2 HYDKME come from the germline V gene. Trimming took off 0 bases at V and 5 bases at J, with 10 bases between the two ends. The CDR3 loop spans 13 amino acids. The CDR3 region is CASSLVREDEQYF. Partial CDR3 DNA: TGTGCCAGCTCTCTCGTCAGGGAGGATGAACAGTAC.

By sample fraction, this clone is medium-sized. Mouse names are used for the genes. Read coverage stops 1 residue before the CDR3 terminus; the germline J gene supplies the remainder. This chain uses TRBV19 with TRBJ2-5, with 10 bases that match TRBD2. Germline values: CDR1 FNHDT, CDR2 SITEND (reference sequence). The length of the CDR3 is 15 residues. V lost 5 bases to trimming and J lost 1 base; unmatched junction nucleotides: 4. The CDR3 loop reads CASRQTGGHQDTQYF. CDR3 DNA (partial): TGTGCCAGCAGGCAGACTGGGGGGCACCAAGACACCCAGTAC.

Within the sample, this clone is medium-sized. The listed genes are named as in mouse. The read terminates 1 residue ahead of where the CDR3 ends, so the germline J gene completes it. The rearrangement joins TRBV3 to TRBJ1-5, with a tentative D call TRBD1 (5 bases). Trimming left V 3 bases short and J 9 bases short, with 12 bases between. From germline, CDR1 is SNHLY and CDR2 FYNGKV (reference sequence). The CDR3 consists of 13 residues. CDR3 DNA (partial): TGTGCCAGCAGCTTGGGACTAACCCGGGCTCCGCTT. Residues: CASSLGLTRAPL. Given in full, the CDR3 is CASSLGLTRAPLF.

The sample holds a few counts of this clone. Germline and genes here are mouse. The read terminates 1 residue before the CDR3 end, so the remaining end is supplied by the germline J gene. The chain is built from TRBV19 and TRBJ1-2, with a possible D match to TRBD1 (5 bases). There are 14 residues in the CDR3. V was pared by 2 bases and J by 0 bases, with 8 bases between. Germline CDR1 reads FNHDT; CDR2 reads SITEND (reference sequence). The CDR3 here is CASSMRGANSDYTF. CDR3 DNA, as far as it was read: TGTGCCAGCAGTATGAGGGGTGCAAACTCCGACTACACC.

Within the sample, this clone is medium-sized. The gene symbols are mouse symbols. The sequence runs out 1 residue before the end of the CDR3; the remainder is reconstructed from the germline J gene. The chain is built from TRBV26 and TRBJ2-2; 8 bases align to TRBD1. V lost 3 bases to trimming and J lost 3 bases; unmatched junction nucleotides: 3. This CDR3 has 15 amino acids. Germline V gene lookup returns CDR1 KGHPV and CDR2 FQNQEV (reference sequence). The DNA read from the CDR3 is TGTGCCAGCAGTCTCGGACAGGGTTACACCGGGCAGCTCTAC. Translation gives CASSLGQGYTGQLY. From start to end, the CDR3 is CASSLGQGYTGQLYF.

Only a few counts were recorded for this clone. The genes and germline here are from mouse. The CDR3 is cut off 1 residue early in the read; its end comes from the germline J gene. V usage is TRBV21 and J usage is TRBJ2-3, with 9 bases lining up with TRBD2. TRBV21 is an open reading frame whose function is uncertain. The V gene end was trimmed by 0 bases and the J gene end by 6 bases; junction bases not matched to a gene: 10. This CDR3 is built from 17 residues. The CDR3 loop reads CASSQSGDGGAPETLYF. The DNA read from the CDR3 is TGTGCTAGCAGTCAATCGGGGGATGGGGGGGCGCCGGAAACGCTGTAT.

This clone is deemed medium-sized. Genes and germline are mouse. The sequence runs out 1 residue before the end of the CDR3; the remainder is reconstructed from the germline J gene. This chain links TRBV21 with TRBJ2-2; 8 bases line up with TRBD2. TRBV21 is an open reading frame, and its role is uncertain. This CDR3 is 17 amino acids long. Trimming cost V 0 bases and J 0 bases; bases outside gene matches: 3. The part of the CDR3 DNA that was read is TGTGCTAGCAGTCAATCGGGGGGGGCGCCAAACACCGGGCAGCTCTAC. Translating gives CASSQSGGAPNTGQLY. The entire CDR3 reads CASSQSGGAPNTGQLYF.

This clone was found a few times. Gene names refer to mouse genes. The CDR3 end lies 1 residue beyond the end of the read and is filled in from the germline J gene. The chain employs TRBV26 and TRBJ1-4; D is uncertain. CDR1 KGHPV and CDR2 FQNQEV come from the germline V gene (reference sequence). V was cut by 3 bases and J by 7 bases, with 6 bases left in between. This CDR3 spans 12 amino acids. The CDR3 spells CASSLVSERLFF. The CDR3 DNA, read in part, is TGTGCCAGCAGTCTAGTGAGCGAAAGATTATTT.

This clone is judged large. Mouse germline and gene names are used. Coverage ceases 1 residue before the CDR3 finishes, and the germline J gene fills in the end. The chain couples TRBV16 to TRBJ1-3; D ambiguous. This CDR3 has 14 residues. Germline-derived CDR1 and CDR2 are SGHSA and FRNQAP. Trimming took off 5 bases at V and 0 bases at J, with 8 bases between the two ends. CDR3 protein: CASSPDNSGNTLYF. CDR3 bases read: TGTGCAAGCAGCCCCGACAATTCTGGAAATACGCTCTAT.

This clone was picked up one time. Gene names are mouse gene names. The sequenced CDR3 bases are TGTGCCAGCAGTCTGGACAGTTATGAACAGTAC. Translating it yields CASSLDSYEQY. The whole CDR3 sequence is CASSLDSYEQYF. J is TRBJ2-7 and V is TRBV24; possible D gene TRBD1, 5 bases. With the read ending 1 residue before the CDR3 end, the germline J gene is used to fill in that end. The germline gives CDR1 KGHTA, CDR2 FRNEEI. Trimming removed 2 bases from V and 4 bases from J, with 6 bases in between. This CDR3 region has 12 residues.

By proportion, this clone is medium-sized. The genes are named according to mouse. CDR3 amino acids: CASSLTNSGNTLYF. Partial CDR3 DNA: TGTGCCAGCAGCCTGACAAATTCTGGAAATACGCTCTAT. The rearrangement links TRBV3 to TRBJ1-3; D remains unclear. The CDR3 goes on 1 residue after the read ends, and that part is filled in from the germline J gene. The germline V gene encodes CDR1 SNHLY and CDR2 FYNGKV (reference sequence). With 5 bases removed from V and 0 bases from J, the gap between germline ends came to 8 bases. This CDR3 is built from 14 residues.

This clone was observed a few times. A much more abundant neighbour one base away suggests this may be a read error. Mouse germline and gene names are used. Incomplete CDR3 DNA: TGTGCCAGCAGTAATTCTGGAAATACGCTCTAT. Amino acids: CASSNSGNTLY. The CDR3 reads in full as CASSNSGNTLYF. The chain links TRBV26 to TRBJ1-3; D is undetermined. Read coverage stops 1 residue before the CDR3 terminus; the germline J gene supplies the remainder. V shed 5 bases and J shed 0 bases, with 2 bases lying between them. CDR3 length: 12 amino acids. Germline CDR1 is KGHPV and CDR2 is FQNQEV (reference sequence).

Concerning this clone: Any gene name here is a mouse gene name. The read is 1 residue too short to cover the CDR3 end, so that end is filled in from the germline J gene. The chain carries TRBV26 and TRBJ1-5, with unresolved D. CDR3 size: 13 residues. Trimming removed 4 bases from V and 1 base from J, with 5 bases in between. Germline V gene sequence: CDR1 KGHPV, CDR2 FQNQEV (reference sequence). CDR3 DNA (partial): TGTGCCAGCAGTCGAGGAAACAACCAGGCTCCGCTT. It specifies CASSRGNNQAPL. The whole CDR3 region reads CASSRGNNQAPLF.

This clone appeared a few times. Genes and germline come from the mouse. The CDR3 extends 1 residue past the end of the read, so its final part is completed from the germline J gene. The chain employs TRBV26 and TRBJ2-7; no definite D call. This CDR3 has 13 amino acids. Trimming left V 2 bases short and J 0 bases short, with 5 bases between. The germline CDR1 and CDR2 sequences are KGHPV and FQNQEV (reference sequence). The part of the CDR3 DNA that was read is TGTGCCAGCAGTCTGCCCAGCTCCTATGAACAGTAC. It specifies CASSLPSSYEQY. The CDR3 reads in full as CASSLPSSYEQYF.

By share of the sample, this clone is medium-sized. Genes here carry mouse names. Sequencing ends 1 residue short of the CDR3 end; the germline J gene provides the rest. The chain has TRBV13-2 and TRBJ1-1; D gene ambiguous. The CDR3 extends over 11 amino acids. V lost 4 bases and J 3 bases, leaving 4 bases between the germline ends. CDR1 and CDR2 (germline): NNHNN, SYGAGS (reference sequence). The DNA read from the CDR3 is TGTGCCAGCGGTCGGTACACAGAAGTCTTC. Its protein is CASGRYTEVF. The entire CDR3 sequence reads CASGRYTEVFF.

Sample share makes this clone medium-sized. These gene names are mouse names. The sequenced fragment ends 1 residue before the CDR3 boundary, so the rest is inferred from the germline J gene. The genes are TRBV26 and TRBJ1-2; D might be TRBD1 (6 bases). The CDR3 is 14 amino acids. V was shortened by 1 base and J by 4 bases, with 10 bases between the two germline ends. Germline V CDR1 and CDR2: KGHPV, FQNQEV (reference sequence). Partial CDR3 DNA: TGTGCCAGCAGTCTGTATACAGGGAGCTCCGACTACACC. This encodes CASSLYTGSSDYT. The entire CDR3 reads CASSLYTGSSDYTF. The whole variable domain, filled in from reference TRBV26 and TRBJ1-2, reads NSKVIQTPRYLVKGQGQKAKMRCIPEKGHPVVFWYQQNKNNEFKFLINFQNQEVLQQIDMTEKRFSAECPSNSPCSLEIQSSEAGDSALYLCASSLYTGSSDYTFGSGTRLLVI.

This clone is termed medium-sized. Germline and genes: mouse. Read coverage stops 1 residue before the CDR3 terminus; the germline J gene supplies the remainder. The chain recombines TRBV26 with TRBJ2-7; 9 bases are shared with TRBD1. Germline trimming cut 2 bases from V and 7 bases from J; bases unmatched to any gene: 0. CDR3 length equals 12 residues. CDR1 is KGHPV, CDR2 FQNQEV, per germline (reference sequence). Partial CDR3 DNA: TGTGCCAGCAGTCTGGACAGGGGGGAACAGTAC. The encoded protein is CASSLDRGEQY. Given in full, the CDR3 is CASSLDRGEQYF.

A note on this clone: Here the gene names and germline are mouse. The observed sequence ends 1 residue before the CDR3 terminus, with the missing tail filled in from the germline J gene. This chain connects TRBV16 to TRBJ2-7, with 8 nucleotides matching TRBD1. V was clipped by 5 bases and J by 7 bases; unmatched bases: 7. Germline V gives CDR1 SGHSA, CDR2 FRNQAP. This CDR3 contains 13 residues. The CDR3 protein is CASSGTGRGEQYF. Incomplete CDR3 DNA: TGTGCAAGCAGCGGGACAGGCCGAGGGGAACAGTAC. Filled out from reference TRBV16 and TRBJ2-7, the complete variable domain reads NAGVIQTPRHKVTGKGQEATLWCEPISGHSAVFWYRQTIVQGLEFLTYFRNQAPIDDSGMPKERFSAQMPNQSHSTLKIQSTQPQDSAVYLCASSGTGRGEQYFGPGTRLTVL.

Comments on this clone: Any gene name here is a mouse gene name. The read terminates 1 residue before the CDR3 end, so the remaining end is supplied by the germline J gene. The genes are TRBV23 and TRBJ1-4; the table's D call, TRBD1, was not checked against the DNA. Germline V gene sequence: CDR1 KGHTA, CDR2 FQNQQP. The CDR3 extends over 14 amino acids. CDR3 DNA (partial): TGCTCCAGCAGTCAGGGACAGGGAAGCGAAAGATTATTT. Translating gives CSSSQGQGSERLF. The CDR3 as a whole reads CSSSQGQGSERLFF.

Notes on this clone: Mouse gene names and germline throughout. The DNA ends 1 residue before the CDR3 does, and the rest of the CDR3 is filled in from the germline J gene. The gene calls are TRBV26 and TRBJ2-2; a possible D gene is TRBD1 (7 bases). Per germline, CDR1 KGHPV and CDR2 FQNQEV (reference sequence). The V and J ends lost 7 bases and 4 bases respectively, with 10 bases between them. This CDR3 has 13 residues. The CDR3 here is CASTQGGTGQLYF. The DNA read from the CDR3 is TGTGCCAGCACTCAGGGGGGCACCGGGCAGCTCTAC.

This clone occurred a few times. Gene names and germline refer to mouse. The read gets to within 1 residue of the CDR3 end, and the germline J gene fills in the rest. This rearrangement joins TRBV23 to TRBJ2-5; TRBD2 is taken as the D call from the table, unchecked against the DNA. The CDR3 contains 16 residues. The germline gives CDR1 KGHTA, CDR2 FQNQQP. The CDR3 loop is CSSSQPLLGVQDTQYF. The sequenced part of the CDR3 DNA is TGCTCCAGCAGTCAACCCCTACTGGGGGTCCAAGACACCCAGTAC.

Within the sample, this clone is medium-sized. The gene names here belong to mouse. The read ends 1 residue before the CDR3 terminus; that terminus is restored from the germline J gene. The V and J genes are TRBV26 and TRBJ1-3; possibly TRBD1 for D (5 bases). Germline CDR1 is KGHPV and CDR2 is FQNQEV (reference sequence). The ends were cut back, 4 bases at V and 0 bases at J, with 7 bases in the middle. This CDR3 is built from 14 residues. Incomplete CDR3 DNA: TGTGCCAGCAGTCAGGGGAATTCTGGAAATACGCTCTAT. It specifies CASSQGNSGNTLY. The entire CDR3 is CASSQGNSGNTLYF.

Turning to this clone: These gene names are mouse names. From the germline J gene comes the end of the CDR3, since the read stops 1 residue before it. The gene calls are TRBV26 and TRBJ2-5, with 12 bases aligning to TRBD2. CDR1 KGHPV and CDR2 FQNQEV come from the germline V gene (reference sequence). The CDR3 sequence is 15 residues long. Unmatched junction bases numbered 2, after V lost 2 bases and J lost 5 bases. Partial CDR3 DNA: TGTGCCAGCAGTCTGGACTGGGGGGGCAGAGACACCCAGTAC. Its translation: CASSLDWGGRDTQY. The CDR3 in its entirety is CASSLDWGGRDTQYF. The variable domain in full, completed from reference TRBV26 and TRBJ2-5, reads NSKVIQTPRYLVKGQGQKAKMRCIPEKGHPVVFWYQQNKNNEFKFLINFQNQEVLQQIDMTEKRFSAECPSNSPCSLEIQSSEAGDSALYLCASSLDWGGRDTQYFGPGTRLLVL.

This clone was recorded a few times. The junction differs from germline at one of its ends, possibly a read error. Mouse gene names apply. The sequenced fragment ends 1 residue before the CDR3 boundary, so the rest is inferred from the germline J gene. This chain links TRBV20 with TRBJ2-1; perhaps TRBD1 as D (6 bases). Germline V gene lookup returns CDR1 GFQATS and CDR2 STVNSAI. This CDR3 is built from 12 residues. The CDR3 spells CGAGDMNAEQFF. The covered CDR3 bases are TGTGGTGCTGGGGACATGAATGCTGAGCAGTTC. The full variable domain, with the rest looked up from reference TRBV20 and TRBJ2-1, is GALVYQYPRRTICKSGTSMRMECQAVGFQATSVAWYRQSPQKTFELIALSTVNSAIKYEQNFTQEKFPISHPNLSFSSMTVLNAYLEDRGLYLCGAGDMNAEQFFGPGTRLTVL.